This paragraph covers one TCR beta chain sequence. What it binds is unknown. This record belongs to a study of radiotherapy plus CTLA-4 blockade in lung cancer. Findings of the study overall: Expansion of tumor-derived TCR clones was observed in blood after radiotherapy plus ipilimumab.

Sequencing was performed with immunoSEQ multiplex PCR; in TCRdb, only in-frame clones are kept and a portion is missing. The sample has about 88,000 clones, 60% to 80% seen once; the top ten hold over 13%. The sequence was collected from a human donor with non-small cell lung cancer that progressed on radiotherapy plus ipilimumab. The specimen was peripheral blood, collected from a patient treated with radiotherapy plus ipilimumab.

CDR3 in amino acids: CASSHMGSSSYEQYF. In nucleotides, the CDR3 is TGTGCCAGCAGCCACATGGGGTCTTCCTCCTACGAGCAGTACTTC. This chain connects TRBV7-9 to TRBJ2-7; D is unresolved. V lost 5 bases to trimming and J lost 0 bases, with 14 bases between them. Germline CDR1 and CDR2: SEHNR and FQNEAQ (reference sequence). This CDR3 is 15 amino acids long.